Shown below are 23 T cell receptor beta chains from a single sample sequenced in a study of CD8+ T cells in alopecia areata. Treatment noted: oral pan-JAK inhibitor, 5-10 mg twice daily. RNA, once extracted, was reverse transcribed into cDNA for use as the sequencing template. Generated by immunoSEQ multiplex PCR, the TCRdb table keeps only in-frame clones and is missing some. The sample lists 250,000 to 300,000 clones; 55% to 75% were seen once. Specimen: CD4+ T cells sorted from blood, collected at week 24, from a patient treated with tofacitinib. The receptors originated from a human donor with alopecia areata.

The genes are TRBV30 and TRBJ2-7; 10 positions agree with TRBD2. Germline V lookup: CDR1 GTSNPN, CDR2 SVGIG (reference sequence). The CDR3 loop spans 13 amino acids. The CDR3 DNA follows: TGTGGCGCGTCCGGAGCGGGGGGGTACGAGCAGTACTTC. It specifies CGASGAGGYEQYF.

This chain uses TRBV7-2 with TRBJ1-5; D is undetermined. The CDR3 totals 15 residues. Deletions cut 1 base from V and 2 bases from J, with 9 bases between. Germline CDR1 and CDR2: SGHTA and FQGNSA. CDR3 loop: CASSLDSSRNQPQHF. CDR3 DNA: TGTGCCAGCAGCTTAGACTCTAGCCGCAATCAGCCCCAGCATTTT.

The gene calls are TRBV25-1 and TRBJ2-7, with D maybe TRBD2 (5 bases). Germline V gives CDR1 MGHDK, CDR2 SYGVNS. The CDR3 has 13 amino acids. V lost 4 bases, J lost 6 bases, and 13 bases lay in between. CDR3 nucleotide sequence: TGTGCCAGCAGTGTGGAAGTGGGAGCCGAGCAGTACTTC. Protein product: CASSVEVGAEQYF.

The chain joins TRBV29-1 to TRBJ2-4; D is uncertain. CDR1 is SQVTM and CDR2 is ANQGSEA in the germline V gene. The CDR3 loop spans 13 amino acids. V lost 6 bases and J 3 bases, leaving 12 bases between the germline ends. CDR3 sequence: CSVKGISKNIQYF. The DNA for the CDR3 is TGCAGCGTCAAGGGAATTAGCAAAAACATTCAGTACTTC.

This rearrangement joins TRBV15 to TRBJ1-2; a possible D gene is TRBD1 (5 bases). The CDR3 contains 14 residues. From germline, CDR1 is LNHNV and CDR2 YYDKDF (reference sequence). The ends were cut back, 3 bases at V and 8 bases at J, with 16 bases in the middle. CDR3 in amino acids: CATSSAGPREGYTF. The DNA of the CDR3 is TGTGCCACCAGCAGTGCAGGGCCCAGAGAGGGCTACACCTTC.

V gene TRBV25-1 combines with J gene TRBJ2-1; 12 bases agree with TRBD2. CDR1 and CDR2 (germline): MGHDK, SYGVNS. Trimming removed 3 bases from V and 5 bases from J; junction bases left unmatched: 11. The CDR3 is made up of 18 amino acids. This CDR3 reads CASSDPHLAGGLNNEQFF. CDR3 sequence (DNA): TGTGCCAGCAGTGATCCTCATCTAGCGGGGGGGCTCAACAATGAGCAGTTCTTC.

The CDR3 loop reads CASSVEAGGPETQYF. CDR3 coding DNA: TGTGCCAGCAGTGTGGAAGCGGGGGGGCCGGAGACCCAGTACTTC. This chain connects TRBV2 to TRBJ2-5; 10 bases line up with TRBD2. Germline V gene lookup returns CDR1 SNHLY and CDR2 FYNNEI. V dropped 4 bases and J dropped 5; count of bases not matched to a gene: 7. The CDR3 contains 15 residues.

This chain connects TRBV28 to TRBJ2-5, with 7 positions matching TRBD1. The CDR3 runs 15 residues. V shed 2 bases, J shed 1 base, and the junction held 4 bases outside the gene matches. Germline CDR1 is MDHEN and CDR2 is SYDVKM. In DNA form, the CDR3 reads TGTGCCAGCAGTTTACCCGGGACAGTCCAAGAGACCCAGTACTTC. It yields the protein CASSLPGTVQETQYF.

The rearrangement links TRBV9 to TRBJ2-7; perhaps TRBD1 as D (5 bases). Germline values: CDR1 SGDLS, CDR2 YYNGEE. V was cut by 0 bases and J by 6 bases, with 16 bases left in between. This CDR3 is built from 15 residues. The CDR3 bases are TGTGCCAGCAGCGTAGATGCGACAGCATTACGCGAGCAGTACTTC. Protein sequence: CASSVDATALREQYF.

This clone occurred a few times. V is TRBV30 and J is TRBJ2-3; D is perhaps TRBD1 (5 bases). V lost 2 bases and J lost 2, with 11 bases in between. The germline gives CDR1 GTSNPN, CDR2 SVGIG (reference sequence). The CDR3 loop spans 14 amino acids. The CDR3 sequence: CAWSQGRHTDTQYF. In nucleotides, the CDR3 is TGTGCCTGGAGTCAGGGCAGGCACACAGATACGCAGTATTTT.

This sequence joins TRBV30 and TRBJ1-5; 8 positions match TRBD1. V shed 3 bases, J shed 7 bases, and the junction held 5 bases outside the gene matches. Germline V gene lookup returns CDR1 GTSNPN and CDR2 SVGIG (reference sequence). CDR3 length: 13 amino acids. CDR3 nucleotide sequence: TGTGCCTGGAGCCCAGGGGGCGGACAGCCCCAGCATTTT. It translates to CAWSPGGGQPQHF.

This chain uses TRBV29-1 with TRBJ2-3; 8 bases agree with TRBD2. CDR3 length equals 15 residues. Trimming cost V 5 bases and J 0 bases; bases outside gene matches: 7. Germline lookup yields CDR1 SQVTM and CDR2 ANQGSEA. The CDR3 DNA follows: TGCAGCGTTCCCTATCGGGGGGGGAGCACAGATACGCAGTATTTT. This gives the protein CSVPYRGGSTDTQYF.

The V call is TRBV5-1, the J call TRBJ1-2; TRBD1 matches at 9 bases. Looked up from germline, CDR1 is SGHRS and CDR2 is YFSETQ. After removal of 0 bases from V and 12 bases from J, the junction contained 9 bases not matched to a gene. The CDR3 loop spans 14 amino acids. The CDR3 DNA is TGCGCCAGCAGCTTGGTGAGGGGACAGGGATTAAACACCTTC. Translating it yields CASSLVRGQGLNTF.

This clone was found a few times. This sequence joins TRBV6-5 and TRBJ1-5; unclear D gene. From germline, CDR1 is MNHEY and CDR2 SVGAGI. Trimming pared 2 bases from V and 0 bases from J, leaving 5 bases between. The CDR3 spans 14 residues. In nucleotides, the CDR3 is TGTGCCAGCAGTTACAAGTATAGCAATCAGCCCCAGCATTTT. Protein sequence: CASSYKYSNQPQHF.

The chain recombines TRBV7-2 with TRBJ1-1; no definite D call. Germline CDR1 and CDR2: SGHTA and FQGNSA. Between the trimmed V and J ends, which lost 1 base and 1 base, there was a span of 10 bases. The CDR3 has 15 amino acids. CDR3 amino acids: CASSLEAATNTEAFF. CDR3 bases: TGTGCCAGCAGCTTAGAGGCAGCTACGAACACTGAAGCTTTCTTT.

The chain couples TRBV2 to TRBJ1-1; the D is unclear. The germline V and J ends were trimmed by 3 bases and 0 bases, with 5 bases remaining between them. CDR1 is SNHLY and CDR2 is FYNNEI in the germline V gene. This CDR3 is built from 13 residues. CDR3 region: CASSDVMNTEAFF. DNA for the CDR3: TGTGCCAGCAGTGATGTCATGAACACTGAAGCTTTCTTT. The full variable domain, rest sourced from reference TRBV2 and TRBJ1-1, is EPEVTQTPSHQVTQMGQEVILRCVPISNHLYFYWYRQILGQKVEFLVSFYNNEISEKSEIFDDQFSVERPDGSNFTLKIRSTKLEDSAMYFCASSDVMNTEAFFGQGTRLTVV.

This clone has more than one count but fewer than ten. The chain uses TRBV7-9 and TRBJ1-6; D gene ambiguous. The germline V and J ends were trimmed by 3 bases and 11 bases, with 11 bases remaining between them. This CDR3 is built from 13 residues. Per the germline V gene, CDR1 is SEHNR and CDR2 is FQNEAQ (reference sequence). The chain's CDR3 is CASSLKERTPLHF. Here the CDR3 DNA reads TGTGCCAGCAGCTTGAAGGAGAGAACACCCCTCCACTTT.

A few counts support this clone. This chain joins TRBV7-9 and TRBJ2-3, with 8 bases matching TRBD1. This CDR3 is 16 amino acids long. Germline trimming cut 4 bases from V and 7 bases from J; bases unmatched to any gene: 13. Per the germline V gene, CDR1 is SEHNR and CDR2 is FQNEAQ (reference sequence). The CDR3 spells CASSSLQGATWNTQYF. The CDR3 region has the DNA TGTGCCAGCAGCTCCCTTCAGGGGGCTACCTGGAATACGCAGTATTTT. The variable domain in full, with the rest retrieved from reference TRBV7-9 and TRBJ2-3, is DTGVSQNPRHKITKRGQNVTFRCDPISEHNRLYWYRQTLGQGPEFLTYFQNEAQLEKSRLLSDRFSAERPKGSFSTLEIQRTEQGDSAMYLCASSSLQGATWNTQYFGPGTRLTVL.

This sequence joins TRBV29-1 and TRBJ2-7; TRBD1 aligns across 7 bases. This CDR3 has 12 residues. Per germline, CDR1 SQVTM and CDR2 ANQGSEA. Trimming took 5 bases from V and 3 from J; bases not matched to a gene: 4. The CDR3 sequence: CSVTGTDYEQYF. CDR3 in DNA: TGCAGCGTTACCGGGACAGACTACGAGCAGTACTTC.

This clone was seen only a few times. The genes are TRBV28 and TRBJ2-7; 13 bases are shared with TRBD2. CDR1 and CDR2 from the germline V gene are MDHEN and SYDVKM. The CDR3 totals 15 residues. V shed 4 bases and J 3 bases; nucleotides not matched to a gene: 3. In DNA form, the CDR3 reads TGTGCCAGCAGTTCCCGGACTAGCGGGGGCTACGAGCAGTACTTC. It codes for CASSSRTSGGYEQYF.

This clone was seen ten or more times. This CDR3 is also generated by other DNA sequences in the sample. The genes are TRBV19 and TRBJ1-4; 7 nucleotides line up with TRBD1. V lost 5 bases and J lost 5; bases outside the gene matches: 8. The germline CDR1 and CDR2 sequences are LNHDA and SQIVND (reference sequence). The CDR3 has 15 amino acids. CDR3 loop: CASSPQTGPNEKLFF. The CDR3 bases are TGTGCCAGTAGTCCGCAGACAGGGCCGAATGAAAAACTGTTTTTT.

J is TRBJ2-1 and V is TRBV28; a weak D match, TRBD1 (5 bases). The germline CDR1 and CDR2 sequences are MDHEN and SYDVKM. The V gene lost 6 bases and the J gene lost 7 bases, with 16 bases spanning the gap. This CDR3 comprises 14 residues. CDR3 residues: CASRYRPRVNEQFF. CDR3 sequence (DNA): TGTGCCAGCAGATACAGGCCCCGAGTTAATGAGCAGTTCTTC.

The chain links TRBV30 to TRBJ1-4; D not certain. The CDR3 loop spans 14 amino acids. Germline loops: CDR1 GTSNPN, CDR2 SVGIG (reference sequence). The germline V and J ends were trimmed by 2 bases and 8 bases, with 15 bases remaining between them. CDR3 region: CAWSTEERWEKLFF. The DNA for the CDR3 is TGTGCCTGGAGTACCGAAGAACGGTGGGAAAAACTGTTTTTT.